Below, 7 T cell receptor beta chains from the same sample are listed, as sequenced in a study of shared clonotypes between healthy human individuals. Cells designated naive CD8 were CD45RO-negative and were positively selected for CCR7, with terminally differentiated effector memory CD45RA+ cells excluded. Assay: immunoSEQ multiplex PCR; the TCRdb copy retains only in-frame clones and omits some. The profile covers around 2,000,000 clones, with about 95% appearing a single time and about 1.1% taken by the ten largest. Input material: naive CD8+ T cells sorted from blood. These receptors came from a man in his late teens or twenties in good health.

The V gene is TRBV19, the J gene TRBJ2-3, with TRBD2 matching 12 bases. Germline CDR1 LNHDA, CDR2 SQIVND (reference sequence). The CDR3 spans 15 residues. The trim removed 8 bases at V and 1 base at J, leaving 4 bases unmatched. The CDR3 protein is CASSWTSGGTDTQYF. The CDR3 DNA is TGTGCCAGTTCCTGGACTAGCGGGGGCACAGATACGCAGTATTTT.

As for this clone: This specimen includes other DNA sequences encoding the same CDR3. The chain combines TRBV6-5 with TRBJ2-1; TRBD2 aligns across 7 bases. The CDR3 consists of 16 residues. V was pared by 0 bases and J by 1 base, with 3 bases of the junction left unmatched. Per germline, CDR1 MNHEY and CDR2 SVGAGI. The CDR3 DNA is TGTGCCAGCAGTTACTCCCTAGCGGAATCCTACAATGAGCAGTTCTTC. Translated: CASSYSLAESYNEQFF.

The gene calls are TRBV14 and TRBJ2-7, with TRBD1 matching 9 bases. CDR1 SGHDN and CDR2 FVKESK come from the germline V gene. V gave up 10 bases and J gave up 0 bases; unmatched junction bases: 13. The CDR3 loop spans 16 amino acids. The chain's CDR3 is CATPTLLGQGSYEQYF. CDR3 sequence (DNA): TGTGCCACCCCCACCCTCTTGGGACAGGGCTCCTACGAGCAGTACTTC.

CDR3 protein: CASSSQEPYEQYF. The CDR3 DNA follows: TGTGCCAGTAGTTCCCAGGAGCCTTACGAGCAGTACTTC. The V call is TRBV19, the J call TRBJ2-7; D remains unclear. This CDR3 contains 13 residues. Germline CDR1 reads LNHDA; CDR2 reads SQIVND (reference sequence). The ends were cut back, 5 bases at V and 4 bases at J, with 12 bases in the middle.

The rearrangement links TRBV7-8 to TRBJ2-6; no clear D gene. The ends were cut back, 4 bases at V and 0 bases at J, with 7 bases in the middle. This CDR3 is built from 15 residues. In germline, CDR1 is SGHVS, CDR2 FQNEAQ. CDR3 sequence reads: CASSSYLSGANVLTF. The CDR3 nucleotides are TGTGCCAGCAGCTCTTACCTCTCTGGGGCCAACGTCCTGACTTTC.

There are a few counts of this clone. The CDR3: CASSYLGNSPLHF. CDR3 DNA sequence: TGTGCCAGCAGTTACTTAGGGAATTCACCCCTCCACTTT. The chain employs TRBV6-5 and TRBJ1-6; D not resolved. Germline CDR1 is MNHEY and CDR2 is SVGAGI. This CDR3 contains 13 residues. The ends were cut back, 1 base at V and 7 bases at J, with 5 bases in the middle.

The chain carries TRBV4-1 and TRBJ2-7; no firm D call. CDR3 length: 12 residues. The V gene lost 0 bases and the J gene lost 7 bases, with 7 bases spanning the gap. Germline CDR1 MGHRA, CDR2 YSYEKL. The CDR3 nucleotides read TGCGCCAGCAGCCAAGACGCGGCGGAGCAGTACTTC. It codes for CASSQDAAEQYF.